A selection of T cell receptor beta chains follows, all from one sample in a study of human T cells and chemical hapten exposure. TCRdb re-derived calls from the RACE reads in MiXCR, one entry per CDR3 protein. This table holds roughly 150,000 distinct CDR3 sequences, about 10% found once. The input for sequencing was whole blood, taken in connection with sensitization to the hapten diphenylcyclopropenone (DPC). Receptors were obtained from a woman between 45 and 60 years old with alopecia areata. Some clones in this sample may be carry-over from other donors' samples. Both conserved end residues are part of each CDR3. The D gene is left open where the match is weak. Some rows mark clone size as missing; the rest say once, few, many or name a class of expanded clone.

CDR3: CASSFQHLGEQYF
DNA: TGTGCCAGCAGCTTTCAACACTTGGGAGAGCAGTACTTC
J: TRBJ2-7
size: .
D: .
length: 13
V: TRBV5-8

CDR3: CASSLPLGQGGNTIYF
DNA: TGTGCCAGCAGTTTACCTCTCGGACAGGGAGGAAACACCATATATTTT
J: TRBJ1-3
size: .
D: TRBD1
length: 16
V: TRBV9

CDR3: CASSFLTGTGANVLTF
DNA: TGTGCCAGCAGCTTCCTTACAGGGACCGGGGCCAACGTCCTGACTTTC
J: TRBJ2-6
size: many
D: .
length: 16
V: TRBV7-3

CDR3: CASSAGWGEAFF
DNA: TGTGCCAGCAGCGCAGGGTGGGGTGAAGCTTTCTTT
J: TRBJ1-1
size: .
D: .
length: 12
V: TRBV3-1

CDR3: CASSQRQGREQYF
DNA: TGCGCCAGCAGCCAACGACAGGGACGCGAGCAGTACTTC
J: TRBJ2-7
size: few
D: TRBD1
length: 13
V: TRBV4-3

CDR3: CSAVTGIANTGELFF
DNA: TGCAGCGCCGTCACAGGTATCGCGAACACCGGGGAGCTGTTTTTT
J: TRBJ2-2
size: few
D: .
length: 15
V: TRBV29-1

CDR3: CASSNPGLEETQYF
DNA: TGCGCCAGCAGTAACCCGGGACTAGAAGAGACCCAGTACTTC
J: TRBJ2-5
size: many
D: TRBD2
length: 14
V: TRBV5-1

CDR3: CASSPGLATTGELFF
DNA: TGTGCCAGCAGCCCGGGACTAGCCACCACCGGGGAGCTGTTTTTT
J: TRBJ2-2
size: once
D: TRBD2
length: 15
V: TRBV5-4

CDR3: CSTLAGDNEQFF
DNA: TGCAGCACACTAGCGGGTGACAATGAGCAGTTCTTC
J: TRBJ2-1
size: .
D: TRBD2
length: 12
V: TRBV29-1

CDR3: CASSQSGQGAEETQYF
DNA: TGCGCCAGCAGTCAATCGGGACAGGGGGCGGAAGAGACCCAGTACTTC
J: TRBJ2-5
size: .
D: TRBD1
length: 16
V: TRBV23-1

CDR3: CASSHRGQVTEAFF
DNA: TGTGCCAGCAGTCACAGGGGGCAGGTCACTGAAGCTTTCTTT
J: TRBJ1-1
size: .
D: TRBD1
length: 14
V: TRBV12-3/TRBV12-4

CDR3: CASSLSTHNYGYTF
DNA: TGTGCCAGCAGTTTAAGCACCCATAACTATGGCTACACCTTC
J: TRBJ1-2
size: many
D: .
length: 14
V: TRBV12-3/TRBV12-4

CDR3: CASIKGGANTEAFF
DNA: TGTGCCAGCATTAAAGGGGGCGCGAACACTGAAGCTTTCTTT
J: TRBJ1-1
size: many
D: TRBD1
length: 14
V: TRBV28

CDR3: CATTSWGGASKNIQYF
DNA: TGTGCCACCACCTCGTGGGGAGGAGCGTCCAAAAACATTCAGTACTTC
J: TRBJ2-4
size: .
D: .
length: 16
V: TRBV6-2/TRBV6-3

CDR3: CSANRNTEAFF
DNA: TGCAGTGCTAACAGGAACACTGAAGCTTTCTTT
J: TRBJ1-1
size: .
D: .
length: 11
V: TRBV20-1

CDR3: CASSVDPNLGREQYF
DNA: TGTGCCAGCAGCGTAGACCCGAATCTGGGACGGGAGCAGTACTTC
J: TRBJ2-7
size: .
D: .
length: 15
V: TRBV9

CDR3: CASSLASGGFRDTQYF
DNA: TGTGCCAGCAGCTTAGCTAGTGGAGGGTTCAGGGATACGCAGTATTTT
J: TRBJ2-3
size: few
D: .
length: 16
V: TRBV7-2

CDR3: CASSPQDGTSYGELFF
DNA: TGTGCCAGCTCACCTCAGGACGGAACCTCATACGGGGAGCTGTTTTTT
J: TRBJ2-2
size: .
D: .
length: 16
V: TRBV18

CDR3: CASSPTRGTSTDTQYF
DNA: TGTGCCAGCAGCCCGACGCGGGGGACTAGCACAGATACGCAGTATTTT
J: TRBJ2-3
size: .
D: TRBD2
length: 16
V: TRBV7-3

CDR3: CASSQDLGVYQETQYF
DNA: TGTGCCAGCAGCCAAGATCTAGGGGTTTACCAAGAGACCCAGTACTTC
J: TRBJ2-5
size: .
D: .
length: 16
V: TRBV14

CDR3: CASSQGPATYGYTF
DNA: TGTGCCAGCAGCCAGGGACCGGCCACTTATGGCTACACCTTC
J: TRBJ1-2
size: .
D: .
length: 14
V: TRBV13

CDR3: CASSGGNNNQPQHF
DNA: TGTGCCAGCTCCGGGGGGAATAACAATCAGCCCCAGCATTTT
J: TRBJ1-5
size: .
D: .
length: 14
V: TRBV6-6

CDR3: CASSQVSLNEQFF
DNA: TGTGCCAGCAGCCAAGTCAGCCTCAATGAGCAGTTCTTC
J: TRBJ2-1
size: many
D: .
length: 13
V: TRBV14

CDR3: CASSPDLLSNQPQHF
DNA: TGTGCCAGCAGCCCCGACTTACTCAGCAATCAGCCCCAGCATTTT
J: TRBJ1-5
size: few
D: .
length: 15
V: TRBV6-2/TRBV6-3

CDR3: CSVGDPGRIGHTEAFF
DNA: TGCAGCGTTGGGGACCCAGGGAGGATAGGTCACACTGAAGCTTTCTTT
J: TRBJ1-1
size: .
D: .
length: 16
V: TRBV29-1

CDR3: CASGPTIHPLTGGGGTKNEQFF
DNA: TGTGCTAGTGGCCCAACGATCCACCCACTCACAGGGGGCGGAGGGACAAAGAATGAGCAGTTCTTC
J: TRBJ2-1
size: .
D: TRBD1
length: 22
V: TRBV12-5

CDR3: CASSLLGQGARNEQFF
DNA: TGTGCCAGCAGTTTACTGGGACAGGGGGCGCGGAATGAGCAGTTCTTC
J: TRBJ2-1
size: few
D: TRBD1
length: 16
V: TRBV28

CDR3: CSASFDSGTGPYGYTF
DNA: TGCAGTGCTAGTTTTGACTCCGGGACAGGACCCTATGGCTACACCTTC
J: TRBJ1-2
size: .
D: TRBD1
length: 16
V: TRBV20-1

CDR3: CASTASGSRSYEQYF
DNA: TGTGCCAGCACCGCTAGCGGGAGCCGCTCCTACGAGCAGTACTTC
J: TRBJ2-7
size: .
D: TRBD2
length: 15
V: TRBV28

CDR3: CATSLSGRASDTQYF
DNA: TGTGCCACCAGTCTAAGCGGGAGGGCCTCAGATACGCAGTATTTT
J: TRBJ2-3
size: few
D: TRBD2
length: 15
V: TRBV24-1

CDR3: CASSQDHGVWNSPLHF
DNA: TGCGCCAGCAGCCAAGATCACGGGGTTTGGAATTCACCCCTCCACTTT
J: TRBJ1-6
size: many
D: .
length: 16
V: TRBV4-1